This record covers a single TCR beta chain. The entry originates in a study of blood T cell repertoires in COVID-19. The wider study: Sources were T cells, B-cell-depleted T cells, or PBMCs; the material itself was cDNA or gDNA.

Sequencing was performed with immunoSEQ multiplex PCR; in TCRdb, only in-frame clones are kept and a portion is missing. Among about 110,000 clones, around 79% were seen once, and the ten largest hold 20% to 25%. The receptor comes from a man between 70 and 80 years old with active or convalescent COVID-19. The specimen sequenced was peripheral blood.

Written as DNA, the CDR3 is TGTGCCAGCACCTTACAGGGGTCCCAAGAGACCCAGTACTTC. Translated, it gives CASTLQGSQETQYF. The chain links TRBV6-6 to TRBJ2-5, with 7 bases aligning to TRBD1. This CDR3 spans 14 amino acids. Germline V lookup: CDR1 MNHNY, CDR2 SVGAGI (reference sequence). V lost 7 bases to trimming and J lost 1 base; unmatched junction nucleotides: 6.